The 19 T cell receptor beta chains below were found in one sample sequenced in a study of T cell responses to AZD1222 COVID-19 vaccine. Sequenced by immunoSEQ multiplex PCR; TCRdb stores in-frame clones only, minus some. This table holds some 140,000 clones, about 89% found once. Sequences were derived from peripheral blood, sampled 28 days after the second AZD1222 dose. The origin of the receptors is an adult who received the AZD1222 COVID-19 vaccine.

The chain combines TRBV4-2 with TRBJ2-2; 12 positions match TRBD1. CDR3 length: 17 amino acids. V lost 0 bases and J lost 6; bases outside the gene matches: 5. Germline CDR1 and CDR2: LGHNA and YNFKEQ. This CDR3 reads CASSQEPGQGAAGELFF. The CDR3, as DNA: TGTGCCAGCAGCCAAGAACCGGGACAGGGGGCTGCCGGGGAGCTGTTTTTT.

The chain employs TRBV21-1 and TRBJ1-3; the DNA was not used to check the table's D call, TRBD1. TRBV21-1 is annotated as a pseudogene. CDR3 length: 20 amino acids. CDR3 protein: CASSPEVGASLTYTLNTIYF. CDR3 DNA sequence: TGTGCCAGCAGCCCAGAGGTGGGGGCCTCACTTACATACACCCTCAACACCATATATTTT.

The J gene is TRBJ1-6, the V gene TRBV3-1 (or the pseudogene TRBV3-2), with 11 bases lining up with TRBD1. Trimming took 1 base from V and 0 from J; bases not matched to a gene: 5. Germline CDR1 reads LGHDT; CDR2 reads YNNKEL (reference sequence). The CDR3 runs 19 residues. The CDR3 DNA reads TGTGCCAGCAGCCAAGGGACAGGGGGCGGGAGCTCCTATAATTCACCCCTCCACTTT. Amino acid sequence: CASSQGTGGGSSYNSPLHF.

The rearrangement uses TRBV5-1 and TRBJ1-4, with TRBD1 identical over 8 bases. The CDR3 contains 15 residues. Germline V gives CDR1 SGHRS, CDR2 YFSETQ. V dropped 0 bases and J dropped 4; count of bases not matched to a gene: 2. The CDR3 DNA sequence: TGCGCCAGCAGCTTGGCCGGACAGGGTAATGAAAAACTGTTTTTT. Translating gives CASSLAGQGNEKLFF.

V gene TRBV25-1 combines with J gene TRBJ1-1; 10 bases line up with TRBD1. Germline V lookup: CDR1 MGHDK, CDR2 SYGVNS. The CDR3 sequence is 15 residues long. J lost 10 bases, V lost 0 bases, and 8 bases had no gene match. The CDR3 DNA reads TGTGCCAGCAGTGAATACTCGACAGGGGGCGCGGGAGCTTTCTTT. Translated, it gives CASSEYSTGGAGAFF.

This rearrangement joins TRBV9 to TRBJ1-2, with D tentatively TRBD1 (6 bases). Germline loops: CDR1 SGDLS, CDR2 YYNGEE. Deletions cut 4 bases from V and 3 bases from J, with 13 bases between. The CDR3 extends over 14 amino acids. The CDR3 region has the DNA TGTGCCAGCAGCTCCGGGGGCGGGGACTATGGCTACACCTTC. As protein: CASSSGGGDYGYTF.

The chain has TRBV19 and TRBJ1-5; D is undetermined. V gave up 6 bases and J gave up 0 bases, with 18 bases separating them. The CDR3 has 17 residues. CDR1 and CDR2 from the germline V gene are LNHDA and SQIVND (reference sequence). CDR3 residues: CASSRGGRTHSNQPQHF. The CDR3 nucleotides are TGTGCCAGTAGCAGAGGCGGCAGAACACATAGCAATCAGCCCCAGCATTTT.

This chain uses TRBV7-8 with TRBJ2-4; D perhaps matches TRBD2 (5 bases). V was pared by 5 bases and J by 7 bases, with 21 bases between. Looked up from germline, CDR1 is SGHVS and CDR2 is FQNEAQ. This CDR3 has 16 amino acids. In DNA form, the CDR3 reads TGTGCCAGCAGCGAGGGAGAAGGTTTCCGTGCGAACATTCAGTACTTC. Its translation is CASSEGEGFRANIQYF.

The V gene is TRBV2, the J gene TRBJ1-1, with 8 bases aligning to TRBD1. The CDR3 totals 12 residues. V shed 9 bases and J 4 bases; nucleotides not matched to a gene: 4. Germline V gene lookup returns CDR1 SNHLY and CDR2 FYNNEI. CDR3 DNA: TGTGCCAGGACAGGGGTTGGCACTGAAGCTTTCTTT. The encoded protein is CARTGVGTEAFF.

This chain links TRBV10-3 with TRBJ1-4; D gene uncertain. Germline loops: CDR1 ENHRY, CDR2 SYGVKD. The V end was cut by 6 bases, the J end by 5 bases, with 10 bases between. CDR3 length: 13 residues. The CDR3 protein is CAIRERMNEKLFF. The CDR3 nucleotides read TGTGCCATCAGGGAACGGATGAATGAAAAACTGTTTTTT.

With respect to this clone: At one end, the junction sequence differs from germline, possibly due to a read error. V is TRBV19 and J is TRBJ1-1, with D maybe TRBD1 (6 bases). Germline V gene lookup returns CDR1 LNHDA and CDR2 SQIVND (reference sequence). The CDR3 has 12 amino acids. For the CDR3, the DNA is TGTGCCAGTAGTATGACAGGCCCTGACGCTTTCTTT. It specifies CASSMTGPDAFF. Together with reference TRBV19 and TRBJ1-1, the CDR3 gives the full variable domain: DGGITQSPKYLFRKEGQNVTLSCEQNLNHDAMYWYRQDPGQGLRLIYYSQIVNDFQKGDIAEGYSVSREKKESFPLTVTSAQKNPTAFYLCASSMTGPDAFFGQGTRLTVV.

V usage is TRBV10-2 and J usage is TRBJ2-1; D not resolved. The germline gives CDR1 WSHSY, CDR2 SAAADI. V was clipped by 6 bases and J by 2 bases, with 8 bases between them. This CDR3 is built from 13 residues. As DNA, the CDR3 is TGCGCCAGCAGAAGCCAGACCTACAATGAGCAGTTCTTC. This sequence encodes CASRSQTYNEQFF.

The chain links TRBV27 to TRBJ1-2; D gene unclear. CDR1 is MNHEY and CDR2 is SMNVEV in the germline V gene (reference sequence). The CDR3 sequence is 15 residues long. The V end was cut by 1 base, the J end by 0 bases, with 9 bases between. The CDR3 DNA reads TGTGCCAGCAGTTTATTTTTCAGTGCTAACTATGGCTACACCTTC. It codes for CASSLFFSANYGYTF.

The chain is built from TRBV12-3 or TRBV12-4 and TRBJ2-3, with D perhaps TRBD1 (5 bases). The germline V and J ends were trimmed by 5 bases and 5 bases, with 11 bases remaining between them. The CDR3 consists of 13 residues. Here the CDR3 reads CASSPQRGDTQYF. CDR3 sequence (DNA): TGTGCCAGCAGTCCCCAAAGGGGAGATACGCAGTATTTT.

The rearrangement joins TRBV7-9 to TRBJ1-1; D is unclear. Germline V gene data show CDR1 as SEHNR and CDR2 as FQNEAQ (reference sequence). The V end lost 1 base, the J end lost 2 bases, and 11 bases lay between the germline ends. CDR3 length: 15 amino acids. This CDR3 is CASSLDEAENTEAFF. CDR3 bases: TGTGCCAGCAGCTTAGATGAGGCGGAAAACACTGAAGCTTTCTTT.

This sequence joins TRBV2 and TRBJ2-7; 12 bases match TRBD2. This CDR3 spans 16 amino acids. Germline trimming cut 6 bases from V and 5 bases from J; bases unmatched to any gene: 11. CDR1 is SNHLY, CDR2 FYNNEI, per germline. In nucleotides, the CDR3 is TGTGCCAGCAGGGCCTTGACTAGCGGGAGTGTCGACGAGCAGTACTTC. This encodes CASRALTSGSVDEQYF. The full variable domain, with the rest looked up from reference TRBV2 and TRBJ2-7, is EPEVTQTPSHQVTQMGQEVILRCVPISNHLYFYWYRQILGQKVEFLVSFYNNEISEKSEIFDDQFSVERPDGSNFTLKIRSTKLEDSAMYFCASRALTSGSVDEQYFGPGTRLTVT.

The chain joins TRBV5-1 to TRBJ1-1; 7 positions agree with TRBD1. Germline CDR1 is SGHRS and CDR2 is YFSETQ. The CDR3 contains 14 residues. Unmatched junction bases numbered 4, after V lost 1 base and J lost 4 bases. The CDR3 reads CASSLYRGGTEAFF. CDR3 in DNA: TGCGCCAGCAGCTTGTACAGGGGAGGCACTGAAGCTTTCTTT. The full variable domain, its missing parts supplied by reference TRBV5-1 and TRBJ1-1, is KAGVTQTPRYLIKTRGQQVTLSCSPISGHRSVSWYQQTPGQGLQFLFEYFSETQRNKGNFPGRFSGRQFSNSRSEMNVSTLELGDSALYLCASSLYRGGTEAFFGQGTRLTVV.

The V and J genes are TRBV6-2 or TRBV6-3 and TRBJ2-7; maybe TRBD2 (5 bases). Deletions cut 6 bases from V and 7 bases from J, with 13 bases between. CDR1 is MNHEY and CDR2 is SVGEGT in the germline V gene. The CDR3 sequence is 12 residues long. In DNA form, the CDR3 reads TGTGCCAGCAGCCGTATACGGGGTGAGCAGTACTTC. Its protein product is CASSRIRGEQYF.

This clone is a singleton in its sample. The chain couples TRBV30 to TRBJ2-1; TRBD2 agrees at 7 bases. Looked up from germline, CDR1 is GTSNPN and CDR2 is SVGIG (reference sequence). V was pared by 3 bases and J by 3 bases, with 5 bases of the junction left unmatched. The CDR3 totals 14 residues. CDR3 loop: CAWRSLADYNEQFF. The CDR3 nucleotides read TGTGCCTGGAGAAGTCTAGCGGACTACAATGAGCAGTTCTTC. The full variable domain, in which reference TRBV30 and TRBJ2-1 provide the parts outside the CDR3, is SQTIHQWPATLVQPVGSPLSLECTVEGTSNPNLYWYRQAAGRGLQLLFYSVGIGQISSEVPQNLSASRPQDRQFILSSKKLLLSDSGFYLCAWRSLADYNEQFFGPGTRLTVL.